The 15 T cell receptor beta chains given below trace back to one sample, sequenced in a study of CD8 T cells in Susac syndrome (dated by TCRdb to about 2019). Library preparation used the immunoSEQ multiplex PCR assay. RNA was extracted using the RNeasy kit, and roughly 0.45 to 1 microgram was reverse transcribed with random hexamers. The public reads were quality trimmed at Q25 with fastp and then assembled into clones with MiXCR by TCRdb, keeping productive beta chains. Each entry merges the rows of one CDR3 protein and shows their most common DNA and genes. The sample table shows about 200,000 distinct CDR3 sequences, and 90% to 95% are seen once. The top ten clonotypes cover just under 0.095% of the sample. Sequenced input: CD4+ T cells from PBMCs. The receptors shown here come from a human donor with multiple sclerosis.

This sequence joins TRBV2 and TRBJ1-1, with D possibly being TRBD1 (5 bases). The V end lost 7 bases, the J end lost 6 bases, and 12 bases lay between the germline ends. The CDR3 runs to 12 residues. Germline-derived CDR1 and CDR2 are SNHLY and FYNNEI. DNA for the CDR3: TGTGCCAGCACCGAGGGGTGGGCTGAAGCTTTCTTT. It encodes CASTEGWAEAFF.

This chain links TRBV6-1 with TRBJ2-3, with 8 bases lining up with TRBD2. In germline, CDR1 is MNHNS, CDR2 SASEGT. The CDR3 runs 14 residues. V was pared by 5 bases and J by 3 bases, with 4 bases of the junction left unmatched. CDR3 coding DNA: TGTGCCAGCAGTAGCGGGGGCGAAACAGATACGCAGTATTTT. Protein product: CASSSGGETDTQYF.

The chain recombines TRBV11-2 with TRBJ2-7; TRBD2 might be the D (5 bases). The CDR3 spans 15 residues. Per germline, CDR1 SGHAT and CDR2 FQNNGV. V shed 8 bases and J shed 3 bases, with 20 bases lying between them. The CDR3 coding sequence is TGTGCCAGCGCTTGGGAGTCCCTGGACTTCTACGAGCAGTACTTC. This sequence encodes CASAWESLDFYEQYF. Variable domain in full (rest from reference TRBV11-2 and TRBJ2-7): EAGVAQSPRYKIIEKRQSVAFWCNPISGHATLYWYQQILGQGPKLLIQFQNNGVVDDSQLPKDRFSAERLKGVDSTLKIQPAKLEDSAVYLCASAWESLDFYEQYFGPGTRLTVT.

The CDR3 region is CAWSDRTDTQYF. Here the CDR3 DNA reads TGTGCCTGGTCGGACAGAACAGATACGCAGTATTTT. The chain combines TRBV30 with TRBJ2-3, with D tentatively TRBD1 (6 bases). Germline CDR1 reads GTSNPN; CDR2 reads SVGIG (reference sequence). This CDR3 is built from 12 residues. Trimming removed 5 bases from V and 3 bases from J, with 9 bases in between.

V gene TRBV20-1 combines with J gene TRBJ1-2; D is ambiguous. CDR1 and CDR2 from the germline V gene are DFQATT and SNEGSKA (reference sequence). The CDR3 consists of 13 residues. Trimming left V 3 bases short and J 8 bases short, with 16 bases between. The CDR3 loop is CSAREGLGGGYTF. The DNA for the CDR3 is TGCAGTGCTAGGGAAGGCCTCGGAGGGGGCTACACCTTC.

The rearrangement links TRBV19 to TRBJ2-3; unclear D gene. The V end lost 6 bases, the J end lost 5 bases, and 12 bases lay between the germline ends. This CDR3 has 13 amino acids. CDR1 LNHDA and CDR2 SQIVND come from the germline V gene (reference sequence). The DNA of the CDR3 is TGTGCCAGTAGGACCTCCCAAGAAGATACGCAGTATTTT. Amino acids: CASRTSQEDTQYF.

This clonotype showed up just once. V is TRBV20-1 and J is TRBJ2-7, with D possibly TRBD1 on 5 matching bases. The CDR3 runs 13 residues. V was pared by 5 bases and J by 6 bases, with 17 bases between. Germline loops: CDR1 DFQATT, CDR2 SNEGSKA (reference sequence). In DNA form, the CDR3 reads TGCAGTGCTGGAAGGACACTCCCGGGCGAGCAGTACTTC. Translating gives CSAGRTLPGEQYF.

The chain recombines TRBV30 with TRBJ2-6, with D perhaps assigned TRBD1 or TRBD2 (6 bases each). The germline gives CDR1 GTSNPN, CDR2 SVGIG (reference sequence). Trimming shortened V by 4 bases and J by 10 bases, and 14 bases separated the two germline ends. The CDR3 consists of 13 residues. The CDR3 bases are TGTGCCTGGATGTCGGGGGCCCCTAACGTCCTGACTTTC. It codes for CAWMSGAPNVLTF.

The gene calls are TRBV29-1 and TRBJ2-1; a possible D gene is TRBD2 (7 bases). Germline-derived CDR1 and CDR2 are SQVTM and ANQGSEA. There are 15 residues in the CDR3. V was cut by 2 bases and J by 4 bases, with 15 bases left in between. CDR3 bases: TGCAGCGTTGAAAGGAGGCGGGGGCTTTACAATGAGCAGTTCTTC. Residues: CSVERRRGLYNEQFF.

CDR3 protein: CASSLGELTEAFF. CDR3 DNA: TGTGCCAGCTCTCTGGGGGAACTGACTGAAGCTTTCTTT. This rearrangement joins TRBV18 to TRBJ1-1, with D maybe TRBD1 (5 bases). V was cut by 6 bases and J by 5 bases, with 13 bases left in between. Germline CDR1 reads KGHSH; CDR2 reads LQKENI. CDR3 size: 13 residues.

The chain recombines TRBV9 with TRBJ2-3; 9 nucleotides match TRBD2. Germline V gives CDR1 SGDLS, CDR2 YYNGEE. Trimming took 3 bases from V and 2 from J; bases not matched to a gene: 7. The CDR3 consists of 16 residues. CDR3 sequence (DNA): TGTGCCAGCAGCGCGGCGACTAGCGGATCCACAGATACGCAGTATTTT. Residues: CASSAATSGSTDTQYF. Supplemented by reference TRBV9 and TRBJ2-3, the full variable domain reads DSGVTQTPKHLITATGQRVTLRCSPRSGDLSVYWYQQSLDQGLQFLIQYYNGEERAKGNILERFSAQQFPDLHSELNLSSLELGDSALYFCASSAATSGSTDTQYFGPGTRLTVL.

The chain combines TRBV3-1 with TRBJ2-7, with no clear D. The CDR3 loop spans 15 amino acids. In germline, CDR1 is LGHDT, CDR2 YNNKEL (reference sequence). The ends were cut back, 3 bases at V and 3 bases at J, with 15 bases in the middle. The CDR3 DNA follows: TGTGCCAGCAGCCACACAAGAACGGACGGCTACGAGCAGTACTTC. It codes for CASSHTRTDGYEQYF.

V usage is TRBV11-2 and J usage is TRBJ2-1, with 15 nucleotides matching TRBD2. Germline values: CDR1 SGHAT, CDR2 FQNNGV. This CDR3 comprises 16 residues. Trimming at V came to 7 bases and at J to 9 bases, leaving 10 bases not matched to a gene. CDR3 sequence reads: CASTPSRTSGRGEQFF. The CDR3 nucleotides read TGTGCCAGCACCCCCTCACGGACTAGCGGGAGGGGTGAGCAGTTCTTC.

The CDR3 protein is CAWSPTPAGYTF. Written as DNA, the CDR3 is TGTGCCTGGAGCCCGACCCCGGCGGGCTACACCTTC. The V gene is TRBV30, the J gene TRBJ1-2; D is uncertain. Trimming took off 3 bases at V and 8 bases at J, with 13 bases between the two ends. This CDR3 comprises 12 residues. CDR1 and CDR2 (germline): GTSNPN, SVGIG (reference sequence).

V and J are TRBV7-3 and TRBJ1-1; 7 bases are a match to TRBD1. The V and J ends lost 5 bases and 4 bases, in that order; junction bases with no gene match: 10. The length of the CDR3 is 15 residues. Per the germline V gene, CDR1 is SGHTA and CDR2 is FQGTGA. CDR3 sequence (DNA): TGTGCCAGCAGCCCCCGACAGGGTGGGTCCACTGAAGCTTTCTTT. Translation: CASSPRQGGSTEAFF.